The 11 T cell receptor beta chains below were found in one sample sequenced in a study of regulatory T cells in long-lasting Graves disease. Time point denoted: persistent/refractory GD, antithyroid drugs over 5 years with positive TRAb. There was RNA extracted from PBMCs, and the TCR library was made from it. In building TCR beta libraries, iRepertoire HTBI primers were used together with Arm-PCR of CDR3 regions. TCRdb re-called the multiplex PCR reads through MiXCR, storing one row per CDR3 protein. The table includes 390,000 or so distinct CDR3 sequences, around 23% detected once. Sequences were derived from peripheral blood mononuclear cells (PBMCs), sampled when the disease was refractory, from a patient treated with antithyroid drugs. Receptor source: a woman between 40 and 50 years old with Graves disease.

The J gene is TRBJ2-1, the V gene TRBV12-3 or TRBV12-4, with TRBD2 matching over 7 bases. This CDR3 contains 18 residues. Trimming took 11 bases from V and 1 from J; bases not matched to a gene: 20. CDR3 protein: CACNYQHVGGRSYNEQFF. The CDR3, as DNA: TGTGCCTGCAATTACCAGCACGTCGGCGGGAGATCCTACAATGAGCAGTTCTTC.

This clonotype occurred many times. The CDR3 sequence is CASSIFLAGGSYEQYF. CDR3 DNA: TGTGCCAGCAGTATCTTCCTAGCGGGAGGGTCCTACGAGCAGTACTTC. This chain connects TRBV11-2 to TRBJ2-7; TRBD2 matches at 12 bases. After removal of 6 bases from V and 1 base from J, the junction contained 7 bases not matched to a gene. The CDR3 runs 16 residues. Germline loops: CDR1 SGHAT, CDR2 FQNNGV.

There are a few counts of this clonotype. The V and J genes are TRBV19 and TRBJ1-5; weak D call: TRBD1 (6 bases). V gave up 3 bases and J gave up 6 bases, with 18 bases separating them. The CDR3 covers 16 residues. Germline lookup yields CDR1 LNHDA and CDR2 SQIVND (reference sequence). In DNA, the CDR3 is TGTGCCAGTAGTATGGTTTTGCAGGGGTTTCCTCAGCCCCAGCATTTT. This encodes CASSMVLQGFPQPQHF.

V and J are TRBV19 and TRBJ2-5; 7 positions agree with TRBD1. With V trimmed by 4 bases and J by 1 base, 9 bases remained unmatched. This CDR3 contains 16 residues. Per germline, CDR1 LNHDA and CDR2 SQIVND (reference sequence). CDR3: CASSNDDRESQETQYF. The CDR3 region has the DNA TGTGCCAGTAGTAACGACGACAGGGAATCCCAAGAGACCCAGTACTTC.

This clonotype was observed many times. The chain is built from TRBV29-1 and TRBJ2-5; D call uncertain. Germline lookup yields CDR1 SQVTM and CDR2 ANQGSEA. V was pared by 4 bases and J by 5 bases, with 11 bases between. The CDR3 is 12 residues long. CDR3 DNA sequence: TGCAGCGTTGCGAAGGTGGGGGAGACCCAGTACTTC. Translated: CSVAKVGETQYF.

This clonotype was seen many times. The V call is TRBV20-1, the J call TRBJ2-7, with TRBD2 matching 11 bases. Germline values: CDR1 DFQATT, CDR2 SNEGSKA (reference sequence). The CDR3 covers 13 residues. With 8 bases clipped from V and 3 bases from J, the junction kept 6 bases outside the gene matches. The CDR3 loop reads CSTTGTSGYEQYF. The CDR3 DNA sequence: TGCAGTACTACCGGGACTAGCGGCTACGAGCAGTACTTC.

CDR3 protein: CSAGPPNPGSEQYF. CDR3 DNA sequence: TGCAGTGCTGGACCCCCTAACCCGGGGTCCGAGCAGTACTTC. The chain employs TRBV20-1 and TRBJ2-7, with D possibly TRBD2 on 5 matching bases. Germline assignment: CDR1 DFQATT and CDR2 SNEGSKA (reference sequence). This CDR3 is built from 14 residues. V lost 5 bases and J lost 6, with 20 bases in between.

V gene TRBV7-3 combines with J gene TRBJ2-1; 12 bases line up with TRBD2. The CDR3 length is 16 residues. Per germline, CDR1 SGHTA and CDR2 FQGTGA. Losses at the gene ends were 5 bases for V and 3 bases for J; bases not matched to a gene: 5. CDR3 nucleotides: TGTGCCAGCAGCCCGACTAGCGGGGGAGACTACAATGAGCAGTTCTTC. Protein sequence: CASSPTSGGDYNEQFF.

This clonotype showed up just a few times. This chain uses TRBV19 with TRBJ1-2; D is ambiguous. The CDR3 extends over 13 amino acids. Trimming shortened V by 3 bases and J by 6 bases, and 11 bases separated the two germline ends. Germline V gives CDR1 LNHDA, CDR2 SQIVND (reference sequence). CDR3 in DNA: TGTGCCAGTAGTATCCCAGGAAGGGATGGCTACACCTTC. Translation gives CASSIPGRDGYTF.

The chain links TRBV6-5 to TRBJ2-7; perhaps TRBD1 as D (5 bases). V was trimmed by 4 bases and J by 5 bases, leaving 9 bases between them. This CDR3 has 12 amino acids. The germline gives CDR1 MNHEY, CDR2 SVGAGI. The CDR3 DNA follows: TGTGCCAGCAGTTCGGCAGGGAACGAGCAGTACTTC. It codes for CASSSAGNEQYF.

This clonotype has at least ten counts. In DNA form, the CDR3 reads TGTGCCAGCAGCCGGGACAGGCCCGTCTACGAGCAGTACTTC. As protein: CASSRDRPVYEQYF. This chain connects TRBV3-1 to TRBJ2-7; TRBD1 agrees at 8 bases. CDR1 LGHDT and CDR2 YNNKEL come from the germline V gene (reference sequence). The CDR3 contains 14 residues. V lost 4 bases to trimming and J lost 3 bases; unmatched junction nucleotides: 5.